Shown below are 11 T cell receptor beta chains from a single sample sequenced in a study of T-cell memory formation after mild COVID-19. MiXCR, run by TCRdb on the 5' RACE reads, gives a single entry per CDR3 protein. The sample yields 280,000 or so distinct CDR3 sequences, around 8% seen once. The sample was PBMCs or a T cell subset sorted from them (not recorded which). Source of these receptors: a man between 18 and 29 years old who had mild COVID-19 (a few samples of this study predate the infection). Cell type and time point are not known.

V gene TRBV6-5 combines with J gene TRBJ2-5; 8 nucleotides align to TRBD1. The CDR3 runs 15 residues. V gave up 4 bases and J gave up 5 bases; unmatched junction bases: 9. Germline V gives CDR1 MNHEY, CDR2 SVGAGI. CDR3 in amino acids: CASSSQGQATETQYF. DNA for the CDR3: TGTGCCAGCAGTTCCCAGGGACAGGCGACGGAGACCCAGTACTTC.

The chain joins TRBV6-2 or TRBV6-3 to TRBJ1-4; maybe TRBD1 (6 bases). The ends were cut back, 5 bases at V and 4 bases at J, with 14 bases in the middle. CDR3 size: 15 residues. Germline CDR1 is MNHEY and CDR2 is SVGEGT. CDR3 region: CASSTRGTINEKLFF. The CDR3, as DNA: TGTGCCAGCAGTACACGGGGGACAATTAATGAAAAACTGTTTTTT.

The chain employs TRBV7-8 and TRBJ2-4, with a weak D call TRBD1 (5 bases). The germline V and J ends were trimmed by 5 bases and 0 bases, with 17 bases remaining between them. Germline loops: CDR1 SGHVS, CDR2 FQNEAQ. The CDR3 consists of 17 residues. CDR3 coding DNA: TGTGCCAGCAGCCCGGACCAACAGGAGATAGCCAAAAACATTCAGTACTTC. This gives the protein CASSPDQQEIAKNIQYF. The entire variable domain, with the rest obtained from reference TRBV7-8 and TRBJ2-4, is as follows: GAGVSQSPRYKVAKRGQDVALRCDPISGHVSLFWYQQALGQGPEFLTYFQNEAQLDKSGLPSDRFFAERPEGSVSTLKIQRTQQEDSAVYLCASSPDQQEIAKNIQYFGAGTRLSVL.

This clonotype was counted at least ten times. The genes are TRBV6-6 and TRBJ2-3, with D hard to call. V lost 4 bases and J 5 bases, leaving 7 bases between the germline ends. Germline lookup yields CDR1 MNHNY and CDR2 SVGAGI (reference sequence). CDR3 length: 12 amino acids. The CDR3 is CASSSLGDTQYF. Written as DNA, the CDR3 is TGTGCCAGCAGTTCTCTTGGAGATACGCAGTATTTT.

This clonotype was recorded many times. J is TRBJ2-2 and V is TRBV4-2, with D possibly being TRBD2 (5 bases). Trimming removed 4 bases from V and 3 bases from J, with 15 bases in between. The CDR3 is 16 amino acids. The germline gives CDR1 LGHNA, CDR2 YNFKEQ. The CDR3 region has the DNA TGTGCCAGCAGCCGCTTAACTGGGAGAGACACCGGGGAGCTGTTTTTT. It translates to CASSRLTGRDTGELFF.

The chain recombines TRBV20-1 with TRBJ1-1; a weak D match, TRBD1 (5 bases). The germline V gene has CDR1 DFQATT and CDR2 SNEGSKA (reference sequence). The CDR3 covers 12 residues. CDR3 bases: TGCAGCCAACAGGTGGGAAACACTGAAGCTTTCTTT. Protein sequence: CSQQVGNTEAFF.

There are many counts of this clonotype. J is TRBJ2-1 and V is TRBV7-8, with D perhaps given as TRBD1 or TRBD2 (5 bases each). CDR3 length: 14 amino acids. Germline assignment: CDR1 SGHVS and CDR2 FQNEAQ. The germline V and J ends were trimmed by 2 bases and 3 bases, with 8 bases remaining between them. CDR3 sequence: CASSLRGVYNEQFF. As DNA, the CDR3 is TGTGCCAGCAGCTTACGAGGGGTCTACAATGAGCAGTTCTTC.

In its sample, this clonotype was seen many times. This chain joins TRBV3-1 and TRBJ2-3; a possible D gene is TRBD2 (5 bases). CDR3 length equals 15 residues. Trimming left V 4 bases short and J 6 bases short, with 17 bases between. The germline gives CDR1 LGHDT, CDR2 YNNKEL (reference sequence). The CDR3 reads CASSLQSGFRDTQYF. For the CDR3, the DNA is TGTGCCAGCAGCCTCCAAAGCGGTTTTAGGGATACGCAGTATTTT.

This clonotype was picked up a small number of times. V gene TRBV7-3 combines with J gene TRBJ2-7; TRBD1 agrees at 7 bases. The CDR3 contains 15 residues. Trimming at V came to 2 bases and at J to 3 bases, leaving 7 bases not matched to a gene. In germline, CDR1 is SGHTA, CDR2 FQGTGA. The CDR3 loop reads CASSLLPGGVYEQYF. The CDR3 DNA sequence: TGTGCCAGCAGCTTATTACCAGGGGGAGTCTACGAGCAGTACTTC.

At least ten counts were recorded for this clonotype. V usage is TRBV5-1 and J usage is TRBJ1-2; D call uncertain. Trimming removed 0 bases at V and 6 bases at J, with 15 bases between. CDR3 length: 15 residues. CDR1 is SGHRS, CDR2 YFSETQ, per germline. CDR3 sequence reads: CASSLDRADDHGYTF. The DNA for the CDR3 is TGCGCCAGCAGCTTGGACCGGGCCGACGACCATGGCTACACCTTC.

This clonotype has at least ten counts. The J gene is TRBJ1-1, the V gene TRBV7-9; D is uncertain. CDR1 and CDR2 from the germline V gene are SEHNR and FQNEAQ (reference sequence). This CDR3 contains 15 residues. The ends were cut back, 4 bases at V and 4 bases at J, with 16 bases in the middle. The CDR3 DNA is TGTGCCAGCAGCTCCGTCGGAGAGCCAAGCACTGAAGCTTTCTTT. Translated, it gives CASSSVGEPSTEAFF.